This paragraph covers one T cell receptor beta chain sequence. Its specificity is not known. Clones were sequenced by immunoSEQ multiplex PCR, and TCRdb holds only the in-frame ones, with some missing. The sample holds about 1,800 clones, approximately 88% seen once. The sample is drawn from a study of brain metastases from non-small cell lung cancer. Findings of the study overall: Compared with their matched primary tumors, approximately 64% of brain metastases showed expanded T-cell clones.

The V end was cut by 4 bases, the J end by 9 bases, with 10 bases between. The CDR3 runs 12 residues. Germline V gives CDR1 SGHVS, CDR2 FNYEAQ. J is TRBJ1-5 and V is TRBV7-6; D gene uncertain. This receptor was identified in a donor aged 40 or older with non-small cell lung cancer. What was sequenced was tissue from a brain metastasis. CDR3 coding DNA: TGTGCCAGCAGCTCCTCAGTCGGGCCCCAGCATTTT. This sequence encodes CASSSSVGPQHF.